These T cell receptor beta chains were read from a single sample in a study of blood T cell repertoires in COVID-19. Here immunoSEQ multiplex PCR was the method, and the copy in TCRdb shows in-frame clones only, minus some. In the table there are 350,000 to 450,000 clones, under 90% of which are singletons. Sequenced sample: PBMCs or T cells enriched from blood (not recorded which). The receptor source for this set is a woman aged 30 to 39 who had recovered from COVID-19. CDR3s include the opening cysteine and the closing phenylalanine or tryptophan. Each record gives: J gene, CDR3 length, D gene, V gene, clone size, CDR3 DNA, CDR3 protein. D genes are given only for firm matches. Clone size, where shown, is once, few, many, or a class for clones that have expanded.

j_call: TRBJ1-3; cdr3_length: 15; d_call: NA; v_call: TRBV9; clone_size: NA; cdr3_nt: TGTGCCAGCAGCACCGCCGACAGGACTGGAAACACCATATATTTT; cdr3_aa: CASSTADRTGNTIYF
j_call: TRBJ2-3; cdr3_length: 14; d_call: NA; v_call: TRBV4-3; clone_size: NA; cdr3_nt: TGCGCCAGCAGCCAAGGGCGGCCAGAAGATACGCAGTATTTT; cdr3_aa: CASSQGRPEDTQYF
j_call: TRBJ2-5; cdr3_length: 15; d_call: NA; v_call: TRBV7-8; clone_size: NA; cdr3_nt: TGTGCCAGCAGCTTATTAGTGGGAGGAGGAGAGACCCAGTACTTC; cdr3_aa: CASSLLVGGGETQYF
j_call: TRBJ1-1; cdr3_length: 15; d_call: TRBD1; v_call: TRBV7-9; clone_size: NA; cdr3_nt: TGTGCCAGCAGCTCCCACAGGGGATTGAACACTGAAGCTTTCTTT; cdr3_aa: CASSSHRGLNTEAFF
j_call: TRBJ2-7; cdr3_length: 14; d_call: TRBD1; v_call: TRBV29-1; clone_size: NA; cdr3_nt: TGCAGCGTCTCCGGGACAGGGGTTTTCGACGAGCAGTACTTC; cdr3_aa: CSVSGTGVFDEQYF
j_call: TRBJ2-3; cdr3_length: 18; d_call: TRBD2; v_call: TRBV18; clone_size: NA; cdr3_nt: TGTGCCAGCTCACCACAGGTTGGGCTAGCGGTGAGCACAGATACGCAGTATTTT; cdr3_aa: CASSPQVGLAVSTDTQYF
j_call: TRBJ1-2; cdr3_length: 14; d_call: TRBD1; v_call: TRBV30; clone_size: NA; cdr3_nt: TGTGCCTGGAACCCAGGGGGTTTATTCTATGGCTACACCTTC; cdr3_aa: CAWNPGGLFYGYTF
j_call: TRBJ1-1; cdr3_length: 18; d_call: TRBD1; v_call: TRBV7-9; clone_size: NA; cdr3_nt: TGTGCCAGCAGCATGAAGAACCGGGACAGGGGTATGAACACTGAAGCTTTCTTT; cdr3_aa: CASSMKNRDRGMNTEAFF
j_call: TRBJ2-7; cdr3_length: 14; d_call: TRBD1; v_call: TRBV9; clone_size: NA; cdr3_nt: TGTGCCAGCAGCCCAGGGGGACAGGGAAGCGAGCAGTACTTC; cdr3_aa: CASSPGGQGSEQYF
j_call: TRBJ2-6; cdr3_length: 16; d_call: NA; v_call: TRBV2; clone_size: NA; cdr3_nt: TGTGCCAGCAGTGTGATGTGGGCCGCTGGGGCCAACGTCCTGACTTTC; cdr3_aa: CASSVMWAAGANVLTF
j_call: TRBJ2-7; cdr3_length: 16; d_call: NA; v_call: TRBV7-3; clone_size: many; cdr3_nt: TGTGCCAGCATCCCATTTATGTCACCCCCCGGGGGTACGCAGTACTTC; cdr3_aa: CASIPFMSPPGGTQYF
j_call: TRBJ1-5; cdr3_length: 17; d_call: NA; v_call: TRBV19; clone_size: NA; cdr3_nt: TGTGCCAGTAGTAGGACGGAACCGATCGGGGGGAATCAGCCCCAGCATTTT; cdr3_aa: CASSRTEPIGGNQPQHF
j_call: TRBJ1-1; cdr3_length: 14; d_call: NA; v_call: TRBV5-1; clone_size: NA; cdr3_nt: TGCGCCAGCAGCTTTGGCCCCATGAACACTGAAGCTTTCTTT; cdr3_aa: CASSFGPMNTEAFF
j_call: TRBJ2-5; cdr3_length: 15; d_call: TRBD1; v_call: TRBV28; clone_size: once; cdr3_nt: TGTGCCAGCAGTTTTTCCGGGACAGGAGAATATTACCAGTACTTC; cdr3_aa: CASSFSGTGEYYQYF
j_call: TRBJ2-1; cdr3_length: 13; d_call: NA; v_call: TRBV5-1; clone_size: NA; cdr3_nt: TGCGCCAGCAGCCTCGACCCGGGTACTGAGCAGTTCTTC; cdr3_aa: CASSLDPGTEQFF
j_call: TRBJ2-7; cdr3_length: 16; d_call: TRBD2; v_call: TRBV11-2; clone_size: NA; cdr3_nt: TGTGCCAGCAGCCCTCTTACTAGCGGGTCCCCCTACGAGCAGTACTTC; cdr3_aa: CASSPLTSGSPYEQYF
j_call: TRBJ1-3; cdr3_length: 16; d_call: TRBD1; v_call: TRBV10-3; clone_size: NA; cdr3_nt: TGTGCCATCAGTGAGCCGGGACAGGGGGCGGGAAACACCATATATTTT; cdr3_aa: CAISEPGQGAGNTIYF
j_call: TRBJ2-1; cdr3_length: 16; d_call: NA; v_call: TRBV5-1; clone_size: NA; cdr3_nt: TGCGCCAGCAGCTTAACTTACAGCTACTCCTACAATGAGCAGTTCTTC; cdr3_aa: CASSLTYSYSYNEQFF
j_call: TRBJ1-1; cdr3_length: 14; d_call: NA; v_call: TRBV11-3; clone_size: NA; cdr3_nt: TGTGCCAGCAGCCCGACCCCGGGAGGGACTGAAGCTTTCTTT; cdr3_aa: CASSPTPGGTEAFF
j_call: TRBJ2-7; cdr3_length: 13; d_call: TRBD1; v_call: TRBV2; clone_size: NA; cdr3_nt: TGTGCCAGCAGCGCCGGGACAGGGGACCAGCAGTACTTC; cdr3_aa: CASSAGTGDQQYF
j_call: TRBJ1-5; cdr3_length: 14; d_call: NA; v_call: TRBV27; clone_size: NA; cdr3_nt: TGTGCCAGCAGTACAGGGTATAGCAATCAGCCCCAGCATTTT; cdr3_aa: CASSTGYSNQPQHF
j_call: TRBJ1-1; cdr3_length: 15; d_call: NA; v_call: TRBV5-6; clone_size: NA; cdr3_nt: TGTGCCAGCAGCTTGAGGCGGACACAGAACACTGAAGCTTTCTTT; cdr3_aa: CASSLRRTQNTEAFF
j_call: TRBJ2-2; cdr3_length: 16; d_call: TRBD2; v_call: TRBV27; clone_size: NA; cdr3_nt: TGTGCCAGCGGCTTACTGGGACTAGCGGGACCCAGGGAGCTGTTTTTT; cdr3_aa: CASGLLGLAGPRELFF
j_call: TRBJ1-3; cdr3_length: 17; d_call: NA; v_call: TRBV9; clone_size: NA; cdr3_nt: TGTGCCAGCAGCGTAGATGCGGACAGCCTCTCTGGAAACACCATATATTTT; cdr3_aa: CASSVDADSLSGNTIYF
j_call: TRBJ2-1; cdr3_length: 13; d_call: NA; v_call: TRBV19; clone_size: NA; cdr3_nt: TGTGCCAGTAACCCCCAGTACAAGAATGAGCAGTTCTTC; cdr3_aa: CASNPQYKNEQFF
j_call: TRBJ2-7; cdr3_length: 15; d_call: TRBD2; v_call: TRBV30; clone_size: NA; cdr3_nt: TGTGCCTGGAGTCCTCCGGGACTAGGTTTCGTCGAGCAGTACTTC; cdr3_aa: CAWSPPGLGFVEQYF
j_call: TRBJ1-4; cdr3_length: 14; d_call: TRBD1; v_call: TRBV11-2; clone_size: NA; cdr3_nt: TGTGCCAGCAGCCCGGGACAGGGGGCTGAAAAACTGTTTTTT; cdr3_aa: CASSPGQGAEKLFF
j_call: TRBJ1-6; cdr3_length: 14; d_call: NA; v_call: TRBV19; clone_size: NA; cdr3_nt: TGTGCCAGTAGTATGGCCGAGGCCAGTTCACCCCTCCACTTT; cdr3_aa: CASSMAEASSPLHF
j_call: TRBJ2-1; cdr3_length: 14; d_call: TRBD2; v_call: TRBV6-5; clone_size: NA; cdr3_nt: TGTGCCAGCAGTTACGGGGGGGGTTGGGCTGAGCAGTTCTTC; cdr3_aa: CASSYGGGWAEQFF
j_call: TRBJ2-7; cdr3_length: 14; d_call: NA; v_call: TRBV9; clone_size: NA; cdr3_nt: TGTGCCAGCAGTGGCGGGACGGGAGACTACGAGCAGTACTTC; cdr3_aa: CASSGGTGDYEQYF
j_call: TRBJ1-2; cdr3_length: 14; d_call: TRBD1; v_call: TRBV4-3; clone_size: NA; cdr3_nt: TGCGCCAGCAGCCATCTCGGGGACAGCTATGGCTACACCTTC; cdr3_aa: CASSHLGDSYGYTF
j_call: TRBJ1-3; cdr3_length: 16; d_call: NA; v_call: TRBV5-6; clone_size: NA; cdr3_nt: TGTGCCAGCAAAAGGGGATGGTCCGACTCTGGAAACACCATATATTTT; cdr3_aa: CASKRGWSDSGNTIYF
j_call: TRBJ1-2; cdr3_length: 15; d_call: TRBD1; v_call: TRBV20-1; clone_size: NA; cdr3_nt: TGCAGTGCTAGTCGCGCCGGACAGGGAAGGTATGGCTACACCTTC; cdr3_aa: CSASRAGQGRYGYTF
j_call: TRBJ2-7; cdr3_length: 14; d_call: NA; v_call: TRBV28; clone_size: NA; cdr3_nt: TGTGCCAGCAGTTTAATGGACAGCTCCTACGAGCAGTACTTC; cdr3_aa: CASSLMDSSYEQYF
j_call: TRBJ1-2; cdr3_length: 15; d_call: NA; v_call: TRBV27; clone_size: NA; cdr3_nt: TGTGCCAGCAGTTTAAGGGGGACAACTAACTATGGCTACACCTTC; cdr3_aa: CASSLRGTTNYGYTF
j_call: TRBJ2-1; cdr3_length: 16; d_call: NA; v_call: TRBV5-1; clone_size: once; cdr3_nt: TGCGCCAGCAGTTCACGCGTAGCGAGCTCCTACAATGAGCAGTTCTTC; cdr3_aa: CASSSRVASSYNEQFF
j_call: TRBJ1-6; cdr3_length: 13; d_call: NA; v_call: TRBV9; clone_size: few; cdr3_nt: TGTGCCAGCAGGGAGGGACGGGGTTCACCCCTCCACTTT; cdr3_aa: CASREGRGSPLHF
j_call: TRBJ1-6; cdr3_length: 15; d_call: TRBD1; v_call: TRBV7-9; clone_size: NA; cdr3_nt: TGTGCCAGCACCTTGCGGGGACAGTTTAATTCACCCCTCCACTTT; cdr3_aa: CASTLRGQFNSPLHF
j_call: TRBJ2-6; cdr3_length: 17; d_call: TRBD1; v_call: TRBV15; clone_size: NA; cdr3_nt: TGTGCCACCAGCAGAGGCGACAGGGGAGCTGGGGCCAACGTCCTGACTTTC; cdr3_aa: CATSRGDRGAGANVLTF
j_call: TRBJ2-5; cdr3_length: 13; d_call: TRBD1; v_call: TRBV5-4; clone_size: NA; cdr3_nt: TGTGCCAGCAGTCGGACAGGGCCAGAGACCCAGTACTTC; cdr3_aa: CASSRTGPETQYF
j_call: TRBJ1-3; cdr3_length: 14; d_call: NA; v_call: TRBV10-1; clone_size: NA; cdr3_nt: TGCGCCAGCAGTGACCCGAGACCGGCGGACACCATATATTTT; cdr3_aa: CASSDPRPADTIYF